The clone carrying this T cell receptor (beta chain) was seen only once. Its matching antigen is unknown. The CDR3 runs 16 residues. V was pared by 2 bases and J by 3 bases, with 17 bases between. Germline V CDR1 and CDR2: SGHDT, YYEEEE. This entry is derived from a study of cytomegalovirus exposure and HLA in healthy donors. Turning to the study itself: For the roughly 400 genotyped donors, over 80% fell within the Caucasian-associated ancestry cluster. Study-wide results and caveats: There were under 200 TCR beta chains listed as cytomegalovirus-associated.

The study ran its PCR with 60 Vbeta and 13 Jbeta primers. Assay used: immunoSEQ multiplex PCR; TCRdb lists only in-frame clones, some missing. Counted here are about 67,000 clones, 85% to 90% occurring once; the ten biggest clones make up about 12%. The chain employs TRBV5-6 and TRBJ1-2, with unresolved D. The receptor was derived from a woman in her twenties or thirties in good health and CMV-seropositive. The sample consisted of PBMCs. CDR3 residues: CASSFFGVGADYGYTF. In DNA form, the CDR3 reads TGTGCCAGCAGCTTCTTCGGGGTGGGAGCGGACTATGGCTACACCTTC.